The rows below give T cell receptor beta chains drawn from one sample of a study of blood T cell repertoires in COVID-19. This table comes from immunoSEQ multiplex PCR, and its TCRdb copy is limited to in-frame clones, with some not included. The sample has about 160,000 clones, approximately 84% seen once; the top ten hold about 1%. What was sequenced was peripheral blood. The receptors were gathered from a man between 40 and 49 years old with acute or convalescent COVID-19. Both conserved end residues are part of each CDR3. D genes are given only for firm matches. Part of the rows lack a size; the others show once, few, many or a class for expanded clones.

D gene	J gene	V gene	clone size	CDR3 protein	CDR3 DNA
TRBD2	TRBJ2-5	TRBV5-1	once	CASRQWTSLETQYF	TGCGCCAGCAGGCAGTGGACTAGCTTGGAGACCCAGTACTTC
TRBD1	TRBJ1-6	TRBV6-5	NA	CASSYFRDRGQPLHF	TGTGCCAGCAGTTACTTTCGGGACAGGGGTCAACCCCTCCACTTT
NA	TRBJ1-3	TRBV7-6	NA	CASSPAGGNSGNTIYF	TGTGCCAGCAGCCCGGCGGGGGGGAACTCCGGAAACACCATATATTTT
TRBD1	TRBJ1-6	TRBV6-5	NA	CASTLGDRGDSPLHF	TGTGCCAGCACCCTCGGGGACAGGGGGGATTCACCCCTCCACTTT
NA	TRBJ1-6	TRBV28	NA	CASSSTRLVVSSPLHF	TGTGCCAGCAGTTCGACTAGATTGGTAGTAAGTTCACCCCTCCACTTT
TRBD2	TRBJ2-6	TRBV25-1	few	CASSGEGLGANVLTF	TGTGCCAGCTCGGGGGAGGGGCTTGGGGCCAACGTCCTGACTTTC
NA	TRBJ2-5	TRBV6-5	NA	CASSYLGLGTQYF	TGTGCCAGCAGTTACTTGGGCTTGGGGACCCAGTACTTC
NA	TRBJ1-2	TRBV4-3	NA	CASSPEAGGVSRYGYTF	TGCGCCAGCAGCCCCGAAGCGGGGGGGGTCTCTCGCTATGGCTACACCTTC
NA	TRBJ2-7	TRBV5-1	NA	CASSPGDSGFRVYEQYF	TGCGCCAGCAGCCCTGGGGATTCAGGGTTCCGAGTCTACGAGCAGTACTTC
TRBD1	TRBJ2-4	TRBV9	NA	CASSVSLYPQGAEDIQYF	TGTGCCAGCAGCGTCAGCCTTTACCCTCAGGGGGCTGAGGACATTCAGTACTTC
TRBD2	TRBJ2-1	TRBV6-6	once	CASSTLAGGLNEQFF	TGTGCCAGCAGTACACTAGCGGGGGGGCTGAATGAGCAGTTCTTC
TRBD1	TRBJ2-6	TRBV19	NA	CASSIPGQGAGANVLTF	TGTGCCAGTAGTATCCCGGGACAGGGTGCTGGGGCCAACGTCCTGACTTTC
NA	TRBJ1-4	TRBV7-9	NA	CASKRGEGTNEKLFF	TGTGCCAGCAAACGGGGAGAGGGTACTAATGAAAAACTGTTTTTT
NA	TRBJ1-1	TRBV28	NA	CASSFNGKAFF	TGTGCCAGCAGTTTTAACGGGAAAGCTTTCTTT